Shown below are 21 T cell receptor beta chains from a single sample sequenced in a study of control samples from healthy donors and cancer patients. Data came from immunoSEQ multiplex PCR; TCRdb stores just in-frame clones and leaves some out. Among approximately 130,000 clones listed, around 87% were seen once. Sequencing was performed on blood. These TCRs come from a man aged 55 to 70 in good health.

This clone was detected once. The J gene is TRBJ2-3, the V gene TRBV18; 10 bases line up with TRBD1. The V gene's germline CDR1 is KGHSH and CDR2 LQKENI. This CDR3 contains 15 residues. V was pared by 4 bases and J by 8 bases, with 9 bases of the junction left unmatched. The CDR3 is CASSQAGQGGGTQYF. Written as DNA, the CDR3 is TGTGCCAGCTCACAAGCCGGACAGGGGGGCGGTACGCAGTATTTT.

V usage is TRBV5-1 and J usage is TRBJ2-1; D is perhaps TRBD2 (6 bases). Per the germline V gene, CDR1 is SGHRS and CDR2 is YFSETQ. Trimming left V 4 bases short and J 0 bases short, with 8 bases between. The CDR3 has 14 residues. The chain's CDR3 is CASSPGSSYNEQFF. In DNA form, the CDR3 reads TGCGCCAGCAGCCCCGGGAGCTCCTACAATGAGCAGTTCTTC. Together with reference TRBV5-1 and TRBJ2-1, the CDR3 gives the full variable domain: KAGVTQTPRYLIKTRGQQVTLSCSPISGHRSVSWYQQTPGQGLQFLFEYFSETQRNKGNFPGRFSGRQFSNSRSEMNVSTLELGDSALYLCASSPGSSYNEQFFGPGTRLTVL.

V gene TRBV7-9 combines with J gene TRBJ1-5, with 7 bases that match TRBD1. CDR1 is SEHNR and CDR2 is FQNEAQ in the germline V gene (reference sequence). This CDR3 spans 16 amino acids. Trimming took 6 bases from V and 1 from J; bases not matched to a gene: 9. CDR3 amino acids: CASSPSGGGSNQPQHF. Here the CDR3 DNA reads TGTGCCAGCAGTCCCTCAGGGGGAGGAAGCAATCAGCCCCAGCATTTT.

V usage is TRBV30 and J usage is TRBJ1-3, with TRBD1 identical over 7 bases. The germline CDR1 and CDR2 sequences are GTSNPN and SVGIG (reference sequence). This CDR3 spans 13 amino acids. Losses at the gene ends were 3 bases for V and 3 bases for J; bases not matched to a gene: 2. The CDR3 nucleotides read TGTGCCTGGAGCAGGGGGGATGGAAACACCATATATTTT. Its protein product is CAWSRGDGNTIYF.

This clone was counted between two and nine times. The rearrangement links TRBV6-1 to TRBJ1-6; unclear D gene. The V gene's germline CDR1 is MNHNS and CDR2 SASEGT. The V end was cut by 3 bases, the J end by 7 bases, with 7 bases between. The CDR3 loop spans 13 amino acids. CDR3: CASSDLGNSPLHF. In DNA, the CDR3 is TGTGCCAGCAGTGACCTGGGAAATTCACCCCTCCACTTT.

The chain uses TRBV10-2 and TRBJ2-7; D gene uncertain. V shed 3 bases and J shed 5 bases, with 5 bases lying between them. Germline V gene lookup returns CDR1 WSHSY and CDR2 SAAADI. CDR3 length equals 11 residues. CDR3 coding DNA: TGCGCCAGCAGTGAATACCACGAGCAGTACTTC. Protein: CASSEYHEQYF.

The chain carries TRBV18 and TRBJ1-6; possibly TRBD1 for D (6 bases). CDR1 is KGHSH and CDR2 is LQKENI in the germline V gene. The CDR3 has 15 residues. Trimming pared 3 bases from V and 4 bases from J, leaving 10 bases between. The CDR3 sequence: CASSPAGAYNSPLHF. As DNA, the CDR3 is TGTGCCAGCTCACCCGCAGGGGCTTATAATTCACCCCTCCACTTT.

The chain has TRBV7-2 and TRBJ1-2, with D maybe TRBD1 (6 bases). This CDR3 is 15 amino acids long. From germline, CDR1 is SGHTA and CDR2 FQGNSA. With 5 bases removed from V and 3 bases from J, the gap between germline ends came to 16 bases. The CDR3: CASSRSTGGDYGYTF. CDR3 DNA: TGTGCCAGCAGCCGTAGTACCGGGGGCGACTATGGCTACACCTTC.

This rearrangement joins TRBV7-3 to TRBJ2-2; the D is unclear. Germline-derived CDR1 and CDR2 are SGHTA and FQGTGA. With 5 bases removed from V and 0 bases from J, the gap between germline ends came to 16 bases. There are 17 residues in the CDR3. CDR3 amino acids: CASSLYSIGPNTGELFF. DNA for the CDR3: TGTGCCAGCAGCCTCTATTCGATCGGGCCGAACACCGGGGAGCTGTTTTTT. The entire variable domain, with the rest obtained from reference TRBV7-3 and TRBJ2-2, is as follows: GAGVSQTPSNKVTEKGKYVELRCDPISGHTALYWYRQSLGQGPEFLIYFQGTGAADDSGLPNDRFFAVRPEGSVSTLKIQRTERGDSAVYLCASSLYSIGPNTGELFFGEGSRLTVL.

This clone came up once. CDR3: CASSLGVNTEAFF. The CDR3 region has the DNA TGTGCCAGCAGCTTAGGGGTGAACACTGAAGCTTTCTTT. The V gene is TRBV11-3, the J gene TRBJ1-1; D ambiguous. V was pared by 1 base and J by 0 bases, with 3 bases between. The germline V gene encodes CDR1 SGHNT and CDR2 YENEEA. This CDR3 spans 13 amino acids.

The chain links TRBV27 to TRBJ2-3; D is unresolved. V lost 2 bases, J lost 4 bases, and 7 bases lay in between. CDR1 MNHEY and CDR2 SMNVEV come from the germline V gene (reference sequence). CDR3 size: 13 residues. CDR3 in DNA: TGTGCCAGCAGTTTAGGTGGTCCAGATACGCAGTATTTT. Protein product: CASSLGGPDTQYF.

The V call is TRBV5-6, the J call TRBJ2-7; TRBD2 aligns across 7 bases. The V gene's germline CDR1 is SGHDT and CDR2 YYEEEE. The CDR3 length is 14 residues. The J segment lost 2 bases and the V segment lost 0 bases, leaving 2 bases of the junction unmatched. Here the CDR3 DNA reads TGTGCCAGCAGCTTGGCCAGCGGGACCTACGAGCAGTACTTC. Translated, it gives CASSLASGTYEQYF.

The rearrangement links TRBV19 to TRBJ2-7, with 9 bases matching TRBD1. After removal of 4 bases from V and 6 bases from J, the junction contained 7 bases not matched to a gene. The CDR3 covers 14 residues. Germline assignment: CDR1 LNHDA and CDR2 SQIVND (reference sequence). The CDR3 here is CASSTQGQGGEQYF. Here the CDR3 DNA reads TGTGCCAGTAGTACGCAGGGACAGGGTGGCGAGCAGTACTTC.

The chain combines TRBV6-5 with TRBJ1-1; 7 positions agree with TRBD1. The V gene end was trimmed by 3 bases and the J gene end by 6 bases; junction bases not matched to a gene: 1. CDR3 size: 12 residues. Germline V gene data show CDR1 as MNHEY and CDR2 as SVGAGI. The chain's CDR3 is CASSYDRAEAFF. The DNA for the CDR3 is TGTGCCAGCAGTTATGACAGGGCTGAAGCTTTCTTT.

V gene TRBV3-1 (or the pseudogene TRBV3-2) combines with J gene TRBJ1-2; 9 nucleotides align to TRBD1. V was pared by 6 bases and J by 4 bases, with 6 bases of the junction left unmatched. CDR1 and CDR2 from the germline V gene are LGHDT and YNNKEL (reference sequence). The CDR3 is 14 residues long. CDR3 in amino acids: CASSPTGGAYGYTF. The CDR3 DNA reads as TGTGCCAGCAGTCCTACAGGGGGCGCCTATGGCTACACCTTC.

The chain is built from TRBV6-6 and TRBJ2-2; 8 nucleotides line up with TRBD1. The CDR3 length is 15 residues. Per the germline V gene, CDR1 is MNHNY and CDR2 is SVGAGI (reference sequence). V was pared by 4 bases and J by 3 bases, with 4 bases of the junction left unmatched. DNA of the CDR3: TGTGCCAGCAGTTCCACGGACAGGGACACCGGGGAGCTGTTTTTT. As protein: CASSSTDRDTGELFF.

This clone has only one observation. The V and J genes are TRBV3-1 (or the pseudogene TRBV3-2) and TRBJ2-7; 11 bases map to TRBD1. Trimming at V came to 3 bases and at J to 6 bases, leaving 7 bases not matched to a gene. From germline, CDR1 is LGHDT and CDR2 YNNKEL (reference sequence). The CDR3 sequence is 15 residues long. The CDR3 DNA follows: TGTGCCAGCAGCCATCCCTACGGGACAGGGGGCGAGCAGTACTTC. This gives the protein CASSHPYGTGGEQYF.

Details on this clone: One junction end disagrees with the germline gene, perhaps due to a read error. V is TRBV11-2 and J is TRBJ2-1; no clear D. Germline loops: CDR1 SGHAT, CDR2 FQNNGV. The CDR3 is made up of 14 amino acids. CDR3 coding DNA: TGTGCCAGCAGCCTAGACGGTAGATACAATGAGCAGTTCTTC. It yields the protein CASSLDGRYNEQFF.

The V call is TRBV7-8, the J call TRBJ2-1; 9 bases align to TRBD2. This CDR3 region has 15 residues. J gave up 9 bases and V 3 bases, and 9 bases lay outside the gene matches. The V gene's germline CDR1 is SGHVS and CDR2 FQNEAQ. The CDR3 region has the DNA TGTGCCAGCAGCTTTGCGCGGGGGGGCCAGGGTGAGCAGTTCTTC. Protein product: CASSFARGGQGEQFF. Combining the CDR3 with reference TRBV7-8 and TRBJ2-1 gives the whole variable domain GAGVSQSPRYKVAKRGQDVALRCDPISGHVSLFWYQQALGQGPEFLTYFQNEAQLDKSGLPSDRFFAERPEGSVSTLKIQRTQQEDSAVYLCASSFARGGQGEQFFGPGTRLTVL.

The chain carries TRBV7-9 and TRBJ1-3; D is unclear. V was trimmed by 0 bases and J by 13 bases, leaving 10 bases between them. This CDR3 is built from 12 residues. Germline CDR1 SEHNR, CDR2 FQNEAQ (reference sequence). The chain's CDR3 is CASSLARARIYF. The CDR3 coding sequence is TGTGCCAGCAGCTTAGCGAGAGCCAGGATATATTTT.

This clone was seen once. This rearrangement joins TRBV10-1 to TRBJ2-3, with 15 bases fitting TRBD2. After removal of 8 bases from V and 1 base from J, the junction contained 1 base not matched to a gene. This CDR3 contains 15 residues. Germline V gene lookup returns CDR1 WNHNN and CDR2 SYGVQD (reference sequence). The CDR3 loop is CASGLAGGRTDTQYF. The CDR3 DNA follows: TGCGCCAGCGGACTAGCGGGGGGGCGCACAGATACGCAGTATTTT.